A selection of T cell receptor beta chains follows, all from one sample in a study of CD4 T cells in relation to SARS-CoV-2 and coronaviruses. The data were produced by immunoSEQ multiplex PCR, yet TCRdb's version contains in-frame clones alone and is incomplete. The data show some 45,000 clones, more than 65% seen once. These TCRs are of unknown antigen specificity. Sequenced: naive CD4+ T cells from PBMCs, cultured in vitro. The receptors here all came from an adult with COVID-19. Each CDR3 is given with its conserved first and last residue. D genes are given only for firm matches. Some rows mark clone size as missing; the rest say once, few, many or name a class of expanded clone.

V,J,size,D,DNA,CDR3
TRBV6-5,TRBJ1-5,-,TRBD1,TGTGCCAGCAGTAGAGACAGGGAGGGTCAGCCCCAGCATTTT,CASSRDREGQPQHF
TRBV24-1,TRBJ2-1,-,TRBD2,TGTGCCACCAGTGATCCGGGACTAGCAGCATTCTCCTACAATGAGCAGTTCTTC,CATSDPGLAAFSYNEQFF
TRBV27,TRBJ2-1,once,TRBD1,TGTGCCAGCAGGTATAGACAGGGGGGTTACAATGAGCAGTTCTTC,CASRYRQGGYNEQFF
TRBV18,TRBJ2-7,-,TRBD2,TGTGCCAGCTCACCAACGGGCGGGAGGGCCGATTTGGGATACGAGCAGTACTTC,CASSPTGGRADLGYEQYF
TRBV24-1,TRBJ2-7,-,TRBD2,TGTGCCACCAGTGACCAGACTAGCGGGAGGACCTACGAGCAGTACTTC,CATSDQTSGRTYEQYF
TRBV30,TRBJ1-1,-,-,TGTGCCTGGATCTCCAGACTGGGGAACTCACCTGAAGCTTTCTTT,CAWISRLGNSPEAFF
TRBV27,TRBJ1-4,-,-,TGTGCCAGCAGTTTAGGAAGGGGTGCAACTAATGAAAAACTGTTTTTT,CASSLGRGATNEKLFF
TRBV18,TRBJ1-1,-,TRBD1,TGTGCCAGTACGGGACAGCTGAACACTGAAGCTTTCTTT,CASTGQLNTEAFF
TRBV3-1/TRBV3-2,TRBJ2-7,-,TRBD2,TGTGCCAGCAGCCAAGCGGGACTAGTTTCCGAGCAGTACTTC,CASSQAGLVSEQYF
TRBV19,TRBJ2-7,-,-,TGTGCCAGTAGTATAGATTCAGGGGAGGGATCTCGGTACGAGCAGTACTTC,CASSIDSGEGSRYEQYF
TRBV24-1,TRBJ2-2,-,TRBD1,TGTGCCACCAGTGATTTCGGCAGGGGGCGCGCCGGGGAGCTGTTTTTT,CATSDFGRGRAGELFF
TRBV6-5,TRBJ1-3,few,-,TGTGCCAGCATCCTCAACAGGGCTGGAAACACCATATATTTT,CASILNRAGNTIYF
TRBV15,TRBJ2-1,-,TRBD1,TGTGCCACCAGCAGGGACAGGGTTGTTAATGAGCAGTTCTTC,CATSRDRVVNEQFF
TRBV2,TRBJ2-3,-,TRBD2,TGTGCCAGCAGTGGGTCTCTAGCGGGATACACAGATACGCAGTATTTT,CASSGSLAGYTDTQYF
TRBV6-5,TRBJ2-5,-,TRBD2,TGTGCCAGCAGTTACTCTCCGGGGGGACAAGAGACCCAGTACTTC,CASSYSPGGQETQYF
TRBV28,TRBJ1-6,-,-,TGTGCCAGCAGTTTTGGGTCAGGGGAATCACCCCTCCACTTT,CASSFGSGESPLHF
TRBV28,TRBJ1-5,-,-,TGTGCCAGCAGTTTCGGGTTTCGCAATCAGCCCCAGCATTTT,CASSFGFRNQPQHF
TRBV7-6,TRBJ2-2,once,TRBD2,TGTGCCAGCAGCATGGGACTAGCGGGGAACACCGGGGAGCTGTTTTTT,CASSMGLAGNTGELFF
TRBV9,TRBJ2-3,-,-,TGTGCCAGCAAAAGGGCCAGCAGCACAGATACGCAGTATTTT,CASKRASSTDTQYF
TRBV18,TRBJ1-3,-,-,TGTGCCAGCTCACGGACATACAGGATAGAGACCGACTCTGGAAACACCATATATTTT,CASSRTYRIETDSGNTIYF
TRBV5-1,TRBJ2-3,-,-,TGCGCCAGCAAGACTATCTCTAGCACAGATACGCAGTATTTT,CASKTISSTDTQYF
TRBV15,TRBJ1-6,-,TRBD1,TGTGCCACCAGGGCCCCCGGGACAGGGGCGGGAGGATCACCCCTCCACTTT,CATRAPGTGAGGSPLHF
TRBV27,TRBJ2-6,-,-,TGTGCCAGCAGGAGCTCTGGGGCCAACGTCCTGACTTTC,CASRSSGANVLTF
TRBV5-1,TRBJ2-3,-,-,TGCGCCAGCAGCTTGGTCGGAAGGTATACGCAGTATTTT,CASSLVGRYTQYF
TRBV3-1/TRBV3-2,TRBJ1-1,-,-,TGTGCCAGCAGCCAGTCCGGGAACACTGAAGCTTTCTTT,CASSQSGNTEAFF
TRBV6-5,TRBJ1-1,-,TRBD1,TGTGCCAGCAGTTACTCGAGGACAGGGACTGAAGCTTTCTTT,CASSYSRTGTEAFF
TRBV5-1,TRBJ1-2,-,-,TGCGCCAGCAGCTTGGACACAGGGCTAAAGGGAAGCTACACCTTC,CASSLDTGLKGSYTF
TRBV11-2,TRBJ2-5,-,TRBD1,TGTGCCAGCAGCTTATCGGGGGGACAGGGAGTTTTCCAAGAGACCCAGTACTTC,CASSLSGGQGVFQETQYF
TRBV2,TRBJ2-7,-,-,TGTGCCAGCGCAGGGTCGTACGAGCAGTACTTC,CASAGSYEQYF
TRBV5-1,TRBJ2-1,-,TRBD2,TGCGCCAGCAGCCCCAAAGCGGGAGGGCCGAGCAATGAGCAGTTCTTC,CASSPKAGGPSNEQFF
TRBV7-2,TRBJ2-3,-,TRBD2,TGTGCCAGCAGCTTACTTGGCGGGAGGGTCGCAGATACGCAGTATTTT,CASSLLGGRVADTQYF
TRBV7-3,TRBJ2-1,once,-,TGTGCCAGCAGCTCACTAGCATCCTCCTACAATGAGCAGTTCTTC,CASSSLASSYNEQFF
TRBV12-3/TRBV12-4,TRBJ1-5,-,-,TGTGCCAGCGGCATGACAGGCAATCAGCCCCAGCATTTT,CASGMTGNQPQHF
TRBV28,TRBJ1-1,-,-,TGTGCCAGCAGTTTAGCTGGAGCAGGAGGCACTGAAGCTTTCTTT,CASSLAGAGGTEAFF
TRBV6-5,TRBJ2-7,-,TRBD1,TGTGCCAGCAGTTACTGGGACAGGCAATACGAGCAGTACTTC,CASSYWDRQYEQYF
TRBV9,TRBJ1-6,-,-,TGTGCCAGCACCGGAGGGGCGAATTCACCCCTCCACTTT,CASTGGANSPLHF